This T cell receptor beta chain is drawn from a study of CD8 T cells in ankylosing spondylitis. Worth noting for this clonotype: Its antigen is undetermined.

MiXCR, run by TCRdb on the 5' RACE reads, gives a single entry per CDR3 protein. Here the sample spans about 220,000 distinct CDR3 sequences, 15% to 20% being singletons. This CDR3 has 17 residues. The V and J ends lost 3 bases and 0 bases respectively, with 14 bases between them. Germline lookup yields CDR1 MGHRA and CDR2 YSYEKL. Study observations and caveats: Matched ankylosing spondylitis synovial fluid reportedly showed significant enrichment of disease-linked clones. One TCR beta motif, made up of 7 or 8 highly homologous variants, appeared characteristic of ankylosing spondylitis blood.

The rearrangement joins TRBV4-1 to TRBJ2-2; D uncertain. This TCR derives from a male donor with ankylosing spondylitis. Sequencing was done on a sample of blood, either unsorted or a sorted T cell fraction (not recorded which). This CDR3 is CASSQLTTVTNTGELFF. As DNA, the CDR3 is TGCGCCAGCAGCCAGTTAACGACGGTTACGAACACCGGGGAGCTGTTTTTT.